The source of this T cell receptor beta chain is a study of T cell responses to AZD1222 COVID-19 vaccine listed by TCRdb under 2021. For context, the study as a whole: AZD1222 recipients whose second dose came at about 4 weeks and those whose second dose came at about 12 weeks were combined into one group, since spike-specific TCR depth and breadth did not differ between the two schedules. A total of 230 to 250 trial participants underwent TCR sequencing, of whom roughly 210 had received two doses of AZD1222 and about 26 had received two doses of the MenACWY control vaccine. Trial participants were enrolled into age subgroups of 18-55, 56-69 and 70-plus years, which contained approximately 150, 30 and 60 TCR-sequenced participants, respectively. Here is what the overall study found, with its caveats: No day 14 peak-response samples were available, so repertoires were characterized only after the peak T cell response. A significant rise in spike-specific TCR breadth and depth was observed after two AZD1222 doses relative to day 0 and relative to MenACWY recipients. Most participants were white British and females outnumbered males, and the authors suggested that clonal diversity may have been underestimated. The 56-69-year group was small, and its depth increase did not reach significance, likely because of low power. The vaccine-associated CD4 TCRs covered the entire spike protein, and the dominant responses fell in regions 160-218 and 743-854. Reportedly, almost half of the unique spike-specific TCRs recognized epitopes lying outside the regions that are mutated in the B.1.351 and B.1.1.7 variants. Only five to seven AZD1222 recipients were SARS-CoV-2 seropositive at baseline, limiting conclusions about previously exposed vaccinees.

The sample's time point label, decoded: baseline before first vaccination. Samples from vaccinated people were obtained from the UK trials COV001 and COV002, which included a single-blind randomized controlled phase 2/3 trial of AZD1222 (ChAdOx1 nCoV-19) in healthy adults. For TCRbeta chain sequencing, PBMC samples were collected from trial participants at day 0 and at day 28 after the second dose. This clone has a handful of counts. This receptor's antigen is unknown. Base qualities were left out, and no much larger clone turns up one base away. The CDR3 regions of human TCRbeta chains were analyzed by immunosequencing. In the original analysis: TCRs in the repertoires were matched against a reference library of SARS-CoV-2-specific TCRs that had been generated with the MIRA antigen-specificity platform. Breadth was defined as the fraction of unique TCRs that were SARS-CoV-2-associated, and depth was defined as the fraction of total T cells that were SARS-CoV-2-associated. Using the MIRA data, each spike-specific TCR was assigned both to the spike region to which the TCR was reactive and to a CD4 or CD8 class. Log10-transformed breadth and depth values were compared by one-way ANOVA with Sidak's multiple comparisons tests. TCRdb carries this immuneACCESS record with in-frame sequences only. Its versions omit some clonotypes, under half of them owing to an unresolved V gene in the studies checked, with the rest unexplained. The V and J calls and the clone size are those of that table, but D and trimming were determined from the DNA. For this sample the table gives approximately 130,000 clones, of which 90% were detected only once. Together, the top ten hold roughly 7.8% of the sample.

The sample consisted of peripheral blood, taken on day 0 of AZD1222 vaccination. This TCR came from an adult in good health.

The CDR3 protein sequence reads: CASSLVEWNTEAFF. The base sequence is TGTGCCAGCAGCTTAGTCGAGTGGAACACTGAAGCTTTCTTT. This chain is built from TRBV7-9 and TRBJ1-1; the D gene is not confidently resolved. Taken from cysteine to phenylalanine, the CDR3 has 14 residues. Only the CDR3 part of the read is kept: 42 bases, read in frame from the first base. Taken from the germline V gene (reference sequence), the CDR1 and CDR2 loops are SEHNR and FQNEAQ. V was cut back by 1 base and J by 1 base, leaving a gap of 7 bases between them.